This entry features one T cell receptor (beta chain) sequence. Assay: immunoSEQ multiplex PCR; the TCRdb copy retains only in-frame clones and omits some. The data hold about 32,000 clones, with 84% observed a single time. This CDR3 comprises 14 residues. The V end lost 4 bases, the J end lost 4 bases, and 11 bases lay between the germline ends. Germline V gene data show CDR1 as SGHAT and CDR2 as FQNNGV. The data are from a study of OX40 agonist ivuxolimab in advanced cancers. This receptor was taken from an adult with an advanced solid tumor such as melanoma, head and neck, liver or kidney cancer. The sample was CD4+ or CD8+ T cells sorted from blood, taken in a trial of the OX40 agonist ivuxolimab. The J gene is TRBJ1-5, the V gene TRBV11-2; no reliable D call. The CDR3 is CASSSGPENQPQHF. In DNA, the CDR3 is TGTGCCAGCAGCTCCGGACCGGAAAATCAGCCCCAGCATTTT. Full variable domain (outside the CDR3, taken from reference TRBV11-2 and TRBJ1-5): EAGVAQSPRYKIIEKRQSVAFWCNPISGHATLYWYQQILGQGPKLLIQFQNNGVVDDSQLPKDRFSAERLKGVDSTLKIQPAKLEDSAVYLCASSSGPENQPQHFGDGTRLSIL.